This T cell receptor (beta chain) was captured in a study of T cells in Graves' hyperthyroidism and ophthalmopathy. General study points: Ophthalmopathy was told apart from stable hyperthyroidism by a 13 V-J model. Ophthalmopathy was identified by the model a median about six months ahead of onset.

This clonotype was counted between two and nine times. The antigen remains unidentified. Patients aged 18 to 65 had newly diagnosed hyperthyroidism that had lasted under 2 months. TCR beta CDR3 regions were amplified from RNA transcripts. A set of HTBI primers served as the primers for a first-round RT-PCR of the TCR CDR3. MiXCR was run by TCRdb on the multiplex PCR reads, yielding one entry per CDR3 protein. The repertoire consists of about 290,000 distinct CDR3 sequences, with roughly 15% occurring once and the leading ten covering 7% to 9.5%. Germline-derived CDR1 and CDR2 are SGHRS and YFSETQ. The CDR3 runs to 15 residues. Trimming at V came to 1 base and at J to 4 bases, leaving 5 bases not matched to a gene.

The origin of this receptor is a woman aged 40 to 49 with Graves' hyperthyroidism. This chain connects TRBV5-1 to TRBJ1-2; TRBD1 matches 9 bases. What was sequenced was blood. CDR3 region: CASSLSPGQGYGYTF. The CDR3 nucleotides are TGCGCCAGCAGCTTGAGCCCGGGACAGGGCTATGGCTACACCTTC.